A single sample gave rise to the 32 T cell receptor beta chains below, sequenced in a study of blood T cell repertoires in COVID-19 (dated by TCRdb to the early 2020s). The method was the immunoSEQ multiplex PCR assay. The source is immuneACCESS, and TCRdb retained only in-frame sequences with V and J called. Part of the clones is not carried over; for the studies checked, unresolved V genes explain less than half of this, and the remainder is unexplained. The sample contains 250,000 or so clones, about nine tenths of them found a single time. Of the sample, about 8.7% falls within the top ten clones. What was sequenced was peripheral blood. These receptor sequences come from a man in his forties with active or convalescent COVID-19.

This clone was recorded only once. The V gene is TRBV10-3, the J gene TRBJ2-2; TRBD2 might be the D (6 bases). Germline CDR1 ENHRY, CDR2 SYGVKD. V was clipped by 7 bases and J by 1 base, with 16 bases between them. The CDR3 loop spans 16 amino acids. Here the CDR3 DNA reads TGTGCCATCACCGATTGGGGGGACCTGAACACCGGGGAGCTGTTTTTT. Translating it yields CAITDWGDLNTGELFF.

V usage is TRBV13 and J usage is TRBJ2-7; 9 nucleotides match TRBD2. CDR1 is PRHDT and CDR2 is FYEKMQ in the germline V gene (reference sequence). Losses at the gene ends were 0 bases for V and 6 bases for J; bases not matched to a gene: 6. The CDR3 runs to 15 residues. In DNA form, the CDR3 reads TGTGCCAGCAGCTTAGGGGGCTGGACTAGCGCCGAGCAGTACTTC. It encodes CASSLGGWTSAEQYF. Combining the CDR3 with reference TRBV13 and TRBJ2-7 gives the whole variable domain AAGVIQSPRHLIKEKRETATLKCYPIPRHDTVYWYQQGPGQDPQFLISFYEKMQSDKGSIPDRFSAQQFSDYHSELNMSSLELGDSALYFCASSLGGWTSAEQYFGPGTRLTVT.

The chain has TRBV5-6 and TRBJ2-3; weak D call: TRBD2 (6 bases). Trimming removed 4 bases at V and 0 bases at J, with 21 bases between. The CDR3 is made up of 18 amino acids. Germline-derived CDR1 and CDR2 are SGHDT and YYEEEE. CDR3 nucleotide sequence: TGTGCCAGCAGCGGGTCGGGCTTTCCGGGGGTTAGCACAGATACGCAGTATTTT. It translates to CASSGSGFPGVSTDTQYF.

This rearrangement joins TRBV3-1 (or the pseudogene TRBV3-2) to TRBJ1-1, with D possibly matching TRBD1 (6 bases). This CDR3 contains 14 residues. CDR1 LGHDT and CDR2 YNNKEL come from the germline V gene (reference sequence). V was pared by 5 bases and J by 6 bases, with 16 bases between. The CDR3 nucleotides read TGTGCCAGCAGCAGGGGGGAGGGAACGGCTGAAGCTTTCTTT. It yields the protein CASSRGEGTAEAFF.

This clone was picked up one time. The chain uses TRBV5-1 and TRBJ2-3, with a weak D call TRBD2 (5 bases). The germline CDR1 and CDR2 sequences are SGHRS and YFSETQ. Trimming stripped 0 bases from V and 0 bases from J, with 11 bases between. This CDR3 spans 16 amino acids. The CDR3 reads CASSLVLAASTDTQYF. For the CDR3, the DNA is TGCGCCAGCAGCTTGGTCCTAGCTGCTAGCACAGATACGCAGTATTTT.

The chain combines TRBV27 with TRBJ1-6, with D maybe TRBD1 (6 bases). Germline V gives CDR1 MNHEY, CDR2 SMNVEV (reference sequence). This CDR3 spans 15 amino acids. V was cut by 3 bases and J by 2 bases, with 8 bases left in between. The CDR3 coding sequence is TGTGCCAGCAGTTTCCAGGGGCCCTATAATTCACCCCTCCACTTT. Residues: CASSFQGPYNSPLHF.

This rearrangement joins TRBV5-1 to TRBJ1-3; weak D call: TRBD1 (6 bases). Germline CDR1 is SGHRS and CDR2 is YFSETQ. This CDR3 is 15 amino acids long. Between the trimmed V and J ends, which lost 3 bases and 0 bases, there was a span of 10 bases. CDR3 region: CASSWDTNSGNTIYF. The CDR3 DNA reads as TGCGCCAGCAGCTGGGACACCAACTCTGGAAACACCATATATTTT.

The rearrangement uses TRBV12-2 and TRBJ2-3; the table's D call, TRBD2, has no DNA check behind it. TRBV12-2 is a documented pseudogene. This CDR3 has 16 residues. CDR3 sequence (DNA): TGTGCAAGTCGCTTGACGCGGGAGAGTGGCGCAGATACGCAGTATTTT. This sequence encodes CASRLTRESGADTQYF.

The rearrangement links TRBV27 to TRBJ2-1, with unresolved D. V lost 8 bases and J lost 8, with 13 bases in between. The CDR3 sequence is 12 residues long. Germline CDR1 is MNHEY and CDR2 is SMNVEV (reference sequence). CDR3 DNA sequence: TGTGCCAGCTCCTTAGGAGCCGATGAGCAGTTCTTC. Translated: CASSLGADEQFF.

This clone appeared a single time. The V and J genes are TRBV5-1 and TRBJ2-6; 9 bases are a match to TRBD1. Germline V CDR1 and CDR2: SGHRS, YFSETQ. V shed 0 bases, J shed 2 bases, and the junction held 12 bases outside the gene matches. This CDR3 spans 20 amino acids. DNA of the CDR3: TGCGCCAGCAGCTTGGACACAGGGGGCGCAGTTCTTGCTGGGGCCAACGTCCTGACTTTC. Translated: CASSLDTGGAVLAGANVLTF.

CDR3 sequence: CASSDSVTDTQYF. The DNA of the CDR3 is TGTGCCAGCAGTGATTCCGTCACAGATACGCAGTATTTT. The rearrangement links TRBV6-1 to TRBJ2-3, with D unclear. V lost 3 bases and J 2 bases, leaving 6 bases between the germline ends. This CDR3 contains 13 residues. Germline CDR1 is MNHNS and CDR2 is SASEGT.

The chain couples TRBV13 to TRBJ2-1, with 14 bases aligning to TRBD2. The junction had 7 bases not matched to a gene; V was cut back by 5 bases and J by 1 base. Per germline, CDR1 PRHDT and CDR2 FYEKMQ (reference sequence). This CDR3 comprises 18 residues. CDR3 loop: CASSAGLAGVSSYNEQFF. In DNA form, the CDR3 reads TGTGCCAGCAGCGCGGGACTAGCGGGAGTCTCATCCTACAATGAGCAGTTCTTC. The whole variable domain, remainder taken from reference TRBV13 and TRBJ2-1, is AAGVIQSPRHLIKEKRETATLKCYPIPRHDTVYWYQQGPGQDPQFLISFYEKMQSDKGSIPDRFSAQQFSDYHSELNMSSLELGDSALYFCASSAGLAGVSSYNEQFFGPGTRLTVL.

In this sample, this clone turned up a few times. The genes are TRBV4-1 and TRBJ1-5; weak D call: TRBD1 (5 bases). V was trimmed by 3 bases and J by 7 bases, leaving 22 bases between them. This CDR3 is built from 17 residues. Looked up from germline, CDR1 is MGHRA and CDR2 is YSYEKL. DNA for the CDR3: TGCGCCAGCAGCCATTCAGAGGGGCGGCGGGACTTGCAGCCCCAGCATTTT. This sequence encodes CASSHSEGRRDLQPQHF.

This clone came up many times. J is TRBJ2-1 and V is TRBV5-1; 14 nucleotides agree with TRBD2. Germline-derived CDR1 and CDR2 are SGHRS and YFSETQ. The CDR3 length is 16 residues. Losses at the gene ends were 4 bases for V and 9 bases for J; bases not matched to a gene: 9. The CDR3 loop reads CASSDLTSGREGEQFF. The CDR3 DNA follows: TGCGCCAGCAGCGACTTGACTAGCGGGAGGGAAGGTGAGCAGTTCTTC.

The chain uses TRBV6-6 and TRBJ1-5; 9 bases are a match to TRBD1. With 4 bases clipped from V and 1 base from J, the junction kept 2 bases outside the gene matches. Germline CDR1 is MNHNY and CDR2 is SVGAGI (reference sequence). CDR3 size: 15 residues. This chain's CDR3 is CASSSGQGSNQPQHF. For the CDR3, the DNA is TGTGCCAGCAGTTCGGGACAGGGAAGCAATCAGCCCCAGCATTTT.

The chain carries TRBV14 and TRBJ1-2; 8 bases fit TRBD1. V gave up 3 bases and J gave up 5 bases; unmatched junction bases: 11. This CDR3 has 16 residues. Per germline, CDR1 SGHDN and CDR2 FVKESK. The CDR3 region is CASSQRGQALAYGYTF. In nucleotides, the CDR3 is TGTGCCAGCAGCCAGAGGGGACAGGCTTTGGCGTATGGCTACACCTTC.

This clone showed up just a few times. The chain combines TRBV24-1 with TRBJ2-3, with D possibly being TRBD2 (6 bases). Germline loops: CDR1 KGHDR, CDR2 SFDVKD. The CDR3 totals 13 residues. Trimming took off 9 bases at V and 4 bases at J, with 13 bases between the two ends. In DNA form, the CDR3 reads TGTGCCACCGGATCGGGAGTAGCAGATACGCAGTATTTT. This encodes CATGSGVADTQYF.

This rearrangement joins TRBV4-1 to TRBJ2-1; 10 bases agree with TRBD2. With 8 bases clipped from V and 5 bases from J, the junction kept 12 bases outside the gene matches. Germline lookup yields CDR1 MGHRA and CDR2 YSYEKL. CDR3 length equals 16 residues. CDR3 DNA: TGCGCCAGCGACCATACTGCCGGGACTAGCGACAATGAGCAGTTCTTC. Protein: CASDHTAGTSDNEQFF.

V gene TRBV19 combines with J gene TRBJ2-7; D not certain. This CDR3 is built from 12 residues. V was clipped by 4 bases and J by 3 bases, with 7 bases between them. CDR1 is LNHDA, CDR2 SQIVND, per germline (reference sequence). DNA of the CDR3: TGTGCCAGTAGTACAGCAGGCTACGAGCAGTACTTC. Amino acid sequence: CASSTAGYEQYF.

The rearrangement uses TRBV2 and TRBJ2-7; D is possibly TRBD2 (5 bases). V was shortened by 8 bases and J by 6 bases, with 11 bases between the two germline ends. This CDR3 has 11 amino acids. Germline-derived CDR1 and CDR2 are SNHLY and FYNNEI. CDR3 loop: CASGRVGEQYF. CDR3 coding DNA: TGTGCCAGCGGGAGAGTCGGCGAGCAGTACTTC.

The chain couples TRBV3-1 (or the pseudogene TRBV3-2) to TRBJ2-5; TRBD1 agrees at 9 bases. The J segment lost 5 bases and the V segment lost 8 bases, leaving 3 bases of the junction unmatched. CDR1 is LGHDT, CDR2 YNNKEL, per germline (reference sequence). The length of the CDR3 is 12 residues. The CDR3 DNA sequence: TGTGCCAGCGGGACAGGGCACGAGACCCAGTACTTC. Its translation is CASGTGHETQYF.

The V call is TRBV5-1, the J call TRBJ1-2; 9 bases are a match to TRBD1. Trimming at V came to 5 bases and at J to 2 bases, leaving 7 bases not matched to a gene. The CDR3 is made up of 15 amino acids. Germline CDR1 is SGHRS and CDR2 is YFSETQ. The CDR3 loop reads CASSTSGTGNYGYTF. The CDR3, as DNA: TGCGCCAGCAGTACCTCCGGGACAGGGAACTATGGCTACACCTTC.

This rearrangement joins TRBV18 to TRBJ1-2; TRBD1 might be the D (5 bases). The V gene's germline CDR1 is KGHSH and CDR2 LQKENI. The CDR3 is made up of 16 amino acids. The V end was cut by 3 bases, the J end by 6 bases, with 20 bases between. This chain's CDR3 is CASSPSMGRGVDGYTF. The DNA for the CDR3 is TGTGCCAGCTCACCTAGCATGGGGCGCGGGGTAGATGGCTACACCTTC.

The chain has TRBV18 and TRBJ1-4, with D maybe TRBD1 (5 bases). The germline V and J ends were trimmed by 0 bases and 5 bases, with 10 bases remaining between them. The germline V gene encodes CDR1 KGHSH and CDR2 LQKENI. CDR3 length: 15 amino acids. The CDR3 sequence is CASSPPRGENEKLFF. The CDR3 DNA reads TGTGCCAGCTCACCACCAAGGGGCGAAAATGAAAAACTGTTTTTT.

This sequence joins TRBV20-1 and TRBJ2-7; 9 bases map to TRBD1. J gave up 4 bases and V 5 bases, and 9 bases lay outside the gene matches. This CDR3 comprises 14 residues. Germline CDR1 reads DFQATT; CDR2 reads SNEGSKA (reference sequence). CDR3 nucleotides: TGCAGTGCTGGTGAACAGGGGGCTTTTTACGAGCAGTACTTC. This translates into CSAGEQGAFYEQYF.

The chain has TRBV11-3 and TRBJ2-1, with D maybe TRBD2 (5 bases). V lost 5 bases and J 7 bases, leaving 6 bases between the germline ends. CDR3 size: 11 residues. Germline assignment: CDR1 SGHNT and CDR2 YENEEA. CDR3 sequence reads: CASSEGNEQFF. The CDR3 coding sequence is TGTGCCAGCAGCGAGGGAAATGAGCAGTTCTTC. Supplemented by reference TRBV11-3 and TRBJ2-1, the full variable domain reads EAGVVQSPRYKIIEKKQPVAFWCNPISGHNTLYWYLQNLGQGPELLIRYENEEAVDDSQLPKDRFSAERLKGVDSTLKIQPAELGDSAVYLCASSEGNEQFFGPGTRLTVL.

V gene TRBV7-9 combines with J gene TRBJ2-7; 7 positions agree with TRBD1. Germline CDR1 and CDR2: SEHNR and FQNEAQ (reference sequence). The CDR3 sequence is 12 residues long. CDR3 sequence (DNA): TGTGTCGGGCAGGGGGACTCCTACGAGCAGTACTTC. Its translation is CVGQGDSYEQYF.

The chain carries TRBV9 and TRBJ2-3; weak D call: TRBD2 (6 bases). Germline CDR1 reads SGDLS; CDR2 reads YYNGEE. This CDR3 is built from 13 residues. The V end was cut by 8 bases, the J end by 7 bases, with 17 bases between. The DNA for the CDR3 is TGTGCCAGTTCAGGCGGGGATCGGAATACGCAGTATTTT. The encoded protein is CASSGGDRNTQYF.

The V gene is TRBV7-3, the J gene TRBJ2-5; TRBD1 aligns across 9 bases. This CDR3 is built from 15 residues. The germline CDR1 and CDR2 sequences are SGHTA and FQGTGA. The junction had 8 bases not matched to a gene; V was cut back by 4 bases and J by 5 bases. The CDR3 DNA is TGTGCCAGCAGCTCTACAGGGGGCGTAGATGAGACCCAGTACTTC. The encoded protein is CASSSTGGVDETQYF.

A word on this clone: Other DNA variants within this sample encode the same CDR3. V and J are TRBV19 and TRBJ2-3; tentatively, D is TRBD2 (5 bases). Trimming left V 9 bases short and J 0 bases short, with 10 bases between. The CDR3 covers 13 residues. Germline V gene sequence: CDR1 LNHDA, CDR2 SQIVND (reference sequence). The DNA of the CDR3 is TGTGCCAGCCGCCCGGGGAGCACAGATACGCAGTATTTT. It is translated as CASRPGSTDTQYF.

Only one count was recorded for this clone. CDR3 DNA: TGTGCCAGCAGCTTAGATCAGGGGAACAGGGTCTACGAGCAGTACTTC. Translated, it gives CASSLDQGNRVYEQYF. The rearrangement uses TRBV11-2 and TRBJ2-7; TRBD1 might be the D (6 bases). Germline V gene lookup returns CDR1 SGHAT and CDR2 FQNNGV. The CDR3 is made up of 16 amino acids. V gave up 0 bases and J gave up 3 bases, with 15 bases separating them.

This clone was counted a single time. V is TRBV28 and J is TRBJ1-5; D remains unclear. CDR1 MDHEN and CDR2 SYDVKM come from the germline V gene. V was pared by 3 bases and J by 3 bases, with 6 bases between. CDR3 length: 13 amino acids. For the CDR3, the DNA is TGTGCCAGCAGTTTGAACTTCAATCAGCCCCAGCATTTT. Amino acids: CASSLNFNQPQHF. The variable domain in full, with the rest retrieved from reference TRBV28 and TRBJ1-5, is DVKVTQSSRYLVKRTGEKVFLECVQDMDHENMFWYRQDPGLGLRLIYFSYDVKMKEKGDIPEGYSVSREKKERFSLILESASTNQTSMYLCASSLNFNQPQHFGDGTRLSIL.